The rows below give T cell receptor beta chains drawn from one sample of a study of CD8+ T cells in alopecia areata. Sequencing used immunoSEQ multiplex PCR; TCRdb keeps in-frame clones, though not all of them. The data hold 180,000 or so clones, with about 55% observed a single time. This specimen was CD8+ T cells sorted from blood, taken at week 24, from a patient treated with tofacitinib. These receptors were collected from a human donor with alopecia areata. CDR3s include the opening cysteine and the closing phenylalanine or tryptophan. D genes are given only for firm matches. Expanded clones get a size class; other rows say once, few or many, or leave the size out.

V gene	clone size	CDR3 length	D gene	J gene	CDR3 protein	CDR3 DNA
TRBV9	few	11	.	TRBJ1-1	CASSAQTEAFF	TGTGCCAGCAGCGCACAGACTGAAGCTTTCTTT
TRBV5-7	.	15	.	TRBJ1-2	CASSSGQSRLYGYTF	TGTGCCAGCAGCTCCGGACAGTCACGTTTGTATGGCTACACCTTC
TRBV7-9	.	15	TRBD1	TRBJ2-7	CASSEGQGTTVEQYF	TGTGCCAGCAGCGAAGGACAGGGAACTACGGTCGAGCAGTACTTC
TRBV27	few	15	.	TRBJ1-5	CASSLMAVGNQPQHF	TGTGCCAGCAGTTTAATGGCAGTTGGCAATCAGCCCCAGCATTTT
TRBV13	.	15	.	TRBJ2-5	CASSFGGTSQETQYF	TGTGCCAGCAGCTTCGGGGGCACCTCCCAAGAGACCCAGTACTTC
TRBV27	.	14	TRBD1	TRBJ1-4	CASSLTGGNEKLFF	TGTGCCAGCAGTCTAACAGGGGGGAATGAAAAACTGTTTTTT
TRBV25-1	.	16	TRBD1	TRBJ2-1	CASHGPGTGVGNEQFF	TGTGCCAGCCACGGGCCCGGGACAGGAGTCGGCAATGAGCAGTTCTTC
TRBV28	few	16	.	TRBJ2-3	CASSLRSLPRTDTQYF	TGTGCCAGCAGTTTGCGCAGCCTACCCAGGACAGATACGCAGTATTTT
TRBV29-1	.	14	.	TRBJ2-7	CSVEEENHSYEQYF	TGCAGCGTTGAAGAAGAGAACCATTCGTACGAGCAGTACTTC
TRBV15	.	17	TRBD2	TRBJ2-1	CATSGLAGASSYNEQFF	TGTGCCACCAGCGGTCTAGCGGGGGCTAGCTCCTACAATGAGCAGTTCTTC
TRBV29-1	.	11	.	TRBJ2-1	CSVEHGPGQFF	TGCAGCGTTGAACACGGTCCTGGGCAGTTCTTC
TRBV19	few	13	.	TRBJ2-7	CASSFGQSYEQYF	TGTGCCAGTAGTTTTGGACAGTCCTACGAGCAGTACTTC
TRBV9	few	15	TRBD1	TRBJ1-2	CASSASGTGRDGYTF	TGTGCCAGCAGCGCCTCCGGGACAGGACGGGATGGCTACACCTTC
TRBV30	.	14	TRBD2	TRBJ2-5	CAWSVLAGEETQYF	TGTGCCTGGAGTGTACTAGCGGGGGAAGAGACCCAGTACTTC
TRBV6-5	once	14	.	TRBJ2-2	CASSYSTGGGELFF	TGTGCCAGCAGTTACTCAACTGGCGGCGGGGAGCTGTTTTTT
TRBV4-3	.	15	.	TRBJ2-7	CASSQDWPSTYEQYF	TGCGCCAGCAGCCAAGATTGGCCGAGTACCTACGAGCAGTACTTC
TRBV30	.	12	.	TRBJ2-3	CAWRDRTDTQYF	TGTGCCTGGAGGGACAGAACAGATACGCAGTATTTT
TRBV7-2	.	12	.	TRBJ1-2	CASSSGSARYTF	TGTGCCAGCAGCTCCGGGTCTGCTCGCTACACCTTC
TRBV19	.	16	TRBD1	TRBJ2-2	CASSWDRDRDTGELFF	TGTGCCAGTAGTTGGGACCGGGACAGGGACACCGGGGAGCTGTTTTTT
TRBV10-3	.	13	.	TRBJ2-5	CAISEAAKETQYF	TGTGCCATCAGTGAGGCTGCGAAAGAGACCCAGTACTTC
TRBV11-2	.	11	TRBD1	TRBJ2-1	CASSPGTDQFF	TGTGCCAGCAGCCCCGGGACAGACCAGTTCTTC
TRBV4-1	.	14	.	TRBJ2-7	CASSQTPDNYEQYF	TGCGCCAGCAGCCAAACGCCTGACAACTACGAGCAGTACTTC
TRBV30	.	15	.	TRBJ2-2	CAWSPPTENTGELFF	TGTGCCTGGAGTCCCCCGACAGAAAATACCGGGGAGCTGTTTTTT
TRBV27	.	16	.	TRBJ2-7	CASSFSLGNSYYEQYF	TGTGCCAGCAGTTTCAGTCTGGGAAACAGTTACTACGAGCAGTACTTC
TRBV9	.	15	.	TRBJ2-5	CASSVIRRVKETQYF	TGTGCCAGCAGCGTAATCCGTAGGGTTAAAGAGACCCAGTACTTC
TRBV19	few	17	.	TRBJ1-1	CASMGVLDRTKNTEAFF	TGTGCCAGTATGGGAGTTTTGGATCGGACCAAGAACACTGAAGCTTTCTTT
TRBV29-1	few	11	.	TRBJ2-1	CSEGVNNEQFF	TGCAGCGAGGGAGTAAACAATGAGCAGTTCTTC
TRBV7-9	.	15	.	TRBJ2-1	CASSLGGVPYNEQFF	TGTGCCAGCAGCTTAGGCGGGGTCCCCTACAATGAGCAGTTCTTC
TRBV29-1	few	13	.	TRBJ1-2	CSVDFPTGYGYTF	TGCAGCGTTGACTTTCCGACAGGATATGGCTACACCTTC
TRBV11-2	.	12	.	TRBJ2-7	CASSDTAYEQYF	TGTGCCAGCAGCGATACCGCGTACGAGCAGTACTTC
TRBV25-1	few	13	.	TRBJ2-1	CASSTPGQNEQFF	TGTGCCAGCAGTACCCCGGGGCAGAATGAGCAGTTCTTC
TRBV27	.	15	.	TRBJ2-7	CASSLSPLDPYEQYF	TGTGCCAGCAGTTTATCCCCCTTAGACCCCTACGAGCAGTACTTC
TRBV29-1	few	12	.	TRBJ2-2	CSVERDTGELFF	TGCAGCGTTGAAAGGGACACCGGGGAGCTGTTTTTT
TRBV6-4	.	13	.	TRBJ2-2	CASSDRIGGELFF	TGTGCCAGCAGTGACAGGATTGGCGGGGAGCTGTTTTTT
TRBV30	few	12	.	TRBJ2-7	CAWSDGGFEQYF	TGTGCCTGGAGTGATGGGGGGTTCGAGCAGTACTTC
TRBV25-1	.	11	.	TRBJ2-7	CASSENREQYF	TGTGCCAGCAGTGAAAATCGCGAGCAGTACTTC
TRBV29-1	.	11	.	TRBJ2-1	CSVVTRNEQFF	TGCAGCGTTGTGACCCGCAATGAGCAGTTCTTC
TRBV29-1	few	13	TRBD1	TRBJ2-7	CSVEGGQVYEQYF	TGCAGCGTTGAGGGCGGACAGGTCTACGAGCAGTACTTC
TRBV5-1	few	12	.	TRBJ2-2	CASSLAPGELFF	TGCGCCAGCAGCTTGGCCCCCGGGGAGCTGTTTTTT
TRBV23-1	.	17	.	TRBJ1-5	CASSQSSQGPCNQPQHF	TGCGCCAGCAGTCAATCATCCCAGGGGCCTTGCAATCAGCCCCAGCATTTT
TRBV27	.	18	.	TRBJ1-5	CASSLSWRTMLSNQPQHF	TGTGCCAGCAGTTTATCGTGGAGGACAATGTTGAGCAATCAGCCCCAGCATTTT
TRBV10-3	.	14	.	TRBJ2-7	CAIRATASSYEQYF	TGTGCCATCAGGGCAACCGCGAGCTCCTACGAGCAGTACTTC
TRBV29-1	few	12	.	TRBJ1-1	CASPAGSPEAFF	TGCGCAAGTCCCGCAGGATCCCCCGAAGCTTTCTTT
TRBV7-9	.	16	TRBD2	TRBJ2-7	CASSLEPGLGFYEQYF	TGTGCCAGCAGCTTGGAACCGGGACTAGGGTTCTACGAGCAGTACTTC
TRBV7-3	.	14	.	TRBJ1-6	CASSLDSANSPLHF	TGTGCCAGCAGCCTGGACAGTGCTAATTCACCCCTCCACTTT
TRBV11-2	.	13	TRBD1	TRBJ2-7	CASSEGTGVPGNF	TGTGCCAGCAGCGAGGGCACAGGGGTCCCCGGCAATTTC
TRBV7-9	few	17	TRBD1	TRBJ2-3	CASSSPLQGAGGDTQYF	TGTGCCAGCAGCTCACCGCTACAGGGGGCAGGGGGTGATACGCAGTATTTT
TRBV30	.	14	TRBD1	TRBJ2-7	CAWSPPTTGPEQYF	TGTGCCTGGAGCCCCCCAACGACAGGGCCCGAGCAGTACTTC
TRBV30	once	15	.	TRBJ1-5	CAWSVGAMGNQPQHF	TGTGCCTGGAGTGTAGGGGCCATGGGCAATCAGCCCCAGCATTTT
TRBV4-3	few	17	.	TRBJ1-4	CASSQDGLGRKDEKLFF	TGCGCCAGCAGCCAAGATGGTCTGGGGCGCAAGGATGAAAAACTGTTTTTT
TRBV4-3	once	15	TRBD1	TRBJ2-7	CASSQDGTGPYEQYF	TGCGCCAGCAGCCAAGATGGGACAGGGCCTTACGAGCAGTACTTC
TRBV5-6	few	12	.	TRBJ2-7	CASSLERGEQYF	TGTGCCAGCAGCTTGGAAAGGGGCGAGCAGTACTTC
TRBV6-5	.	13	.	TRBJ2-1	CASSYSKRSEQFF	TGTGCCAGCAGTTACTCGAAACGGAGTGAGCAGTTCTTC